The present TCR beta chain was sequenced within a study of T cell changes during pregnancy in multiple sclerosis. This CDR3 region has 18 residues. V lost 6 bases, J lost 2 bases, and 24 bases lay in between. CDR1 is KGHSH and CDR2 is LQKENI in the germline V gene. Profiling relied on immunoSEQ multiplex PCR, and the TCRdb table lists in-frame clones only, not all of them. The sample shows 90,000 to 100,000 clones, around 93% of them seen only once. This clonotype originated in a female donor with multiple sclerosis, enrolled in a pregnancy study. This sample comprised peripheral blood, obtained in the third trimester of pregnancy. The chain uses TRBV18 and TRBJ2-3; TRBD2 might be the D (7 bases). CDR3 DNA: TGTGCCAGCTCGGATAAGGGGGGGCTACTTGACTACACAGATACGCAGTATTTT. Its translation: CASSDKGGLLDYTDTQYF.